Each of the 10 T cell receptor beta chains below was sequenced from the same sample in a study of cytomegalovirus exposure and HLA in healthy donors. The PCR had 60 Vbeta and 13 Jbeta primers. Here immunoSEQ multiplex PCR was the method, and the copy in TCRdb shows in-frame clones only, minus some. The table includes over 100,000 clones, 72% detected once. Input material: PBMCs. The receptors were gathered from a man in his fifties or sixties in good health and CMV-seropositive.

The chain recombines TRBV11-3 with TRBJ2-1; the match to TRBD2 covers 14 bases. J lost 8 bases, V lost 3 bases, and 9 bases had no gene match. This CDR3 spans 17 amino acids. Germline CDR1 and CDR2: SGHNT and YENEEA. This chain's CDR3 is CASSFAGLAGGVDEQFF. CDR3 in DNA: TGTGCCAGCAGCTTCGCAGGACTAGCGGGAGGTGTCGATGAGCAGTTCTTC.

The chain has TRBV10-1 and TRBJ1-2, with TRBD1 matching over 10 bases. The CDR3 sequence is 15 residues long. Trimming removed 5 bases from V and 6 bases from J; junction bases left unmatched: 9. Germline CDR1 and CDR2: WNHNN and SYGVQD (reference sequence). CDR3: CASSSTRTGGDGYTF. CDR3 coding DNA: TGCGCCAGCAGTTCAACCCGGACAGGGGGGGATGGCTACACCTTC.

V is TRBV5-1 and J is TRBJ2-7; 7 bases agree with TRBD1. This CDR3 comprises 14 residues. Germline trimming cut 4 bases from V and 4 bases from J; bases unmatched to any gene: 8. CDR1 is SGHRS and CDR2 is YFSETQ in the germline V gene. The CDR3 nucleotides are TGCGCCAGCAGCCGCGGACAGGTGAAATACGAGCAGTACTTC. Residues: CASSRGQVKYEQYF.

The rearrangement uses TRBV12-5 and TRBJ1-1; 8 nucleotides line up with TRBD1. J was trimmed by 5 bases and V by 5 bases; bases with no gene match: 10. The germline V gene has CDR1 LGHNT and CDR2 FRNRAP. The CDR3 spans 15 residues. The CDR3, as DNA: TGTGCTAGTGGTCCGTCGACAGGGGCGCAAACTGAAGCTTTCTTT. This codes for CASGPSTGAQTEAFF.

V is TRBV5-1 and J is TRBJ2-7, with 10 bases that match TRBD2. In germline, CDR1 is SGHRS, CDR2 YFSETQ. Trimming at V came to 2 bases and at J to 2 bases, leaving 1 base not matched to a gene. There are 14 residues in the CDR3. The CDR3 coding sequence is TGCGCCAGCAGCTTCCTAGCGGGGGCCTACGAGCAGTACTTC. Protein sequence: CASSFLAGAYEQYF.

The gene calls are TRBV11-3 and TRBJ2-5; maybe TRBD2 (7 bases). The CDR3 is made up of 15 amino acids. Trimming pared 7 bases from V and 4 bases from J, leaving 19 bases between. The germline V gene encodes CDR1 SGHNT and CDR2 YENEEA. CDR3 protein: CASTSEGGAGETQYF. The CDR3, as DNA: TGTGCCAGCACCTCTGAGGGGGGGGCCGGAGAGACCCAGTACTTC. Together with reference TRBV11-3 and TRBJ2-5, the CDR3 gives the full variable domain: EAGVVQSPRYKIIEKKQPVAFWCNPISGHNTLYWYLQNLGQGPELLIRYENEEAVDDSQLPKDRFSAERLKGVDSTLKIQPAELGDSAVYLCASTSEGGAGETQYFGPGTRLLVL.

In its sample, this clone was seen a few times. The CDR3 is CASSPGTAASYEQYF. As DNA, the CDR3 is TGTGCCAGCTCACCTGGGACAGCAGCTTCCTACGAGCAGTACTTC. The chain has TRBV18 and TRBJ2-7, with 7 bases lining up with TRBD1. The CDR3 is 15 residues long. Unmatched junction bases numbered 6, after V lost 3 bases and J lost 1 base. Germline V gene data show CDR1 as KGHSH and CDR2 as LQKENI.

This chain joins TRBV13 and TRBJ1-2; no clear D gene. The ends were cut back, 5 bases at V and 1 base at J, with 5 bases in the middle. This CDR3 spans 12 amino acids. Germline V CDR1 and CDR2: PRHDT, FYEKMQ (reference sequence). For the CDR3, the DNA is TGTGCCAGCAGCACTCTTAACTATGGCTACACCTTC. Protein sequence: CASSTLNYGYTF.

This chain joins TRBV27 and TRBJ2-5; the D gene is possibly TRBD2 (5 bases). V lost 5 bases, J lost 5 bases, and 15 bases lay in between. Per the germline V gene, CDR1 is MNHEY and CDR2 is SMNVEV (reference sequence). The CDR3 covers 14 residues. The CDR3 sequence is CASSPWETRETQYF. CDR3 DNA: TGTGCCAGCAGTCCCTGGGAGACGAGGGAGACCCAGTACTTC.

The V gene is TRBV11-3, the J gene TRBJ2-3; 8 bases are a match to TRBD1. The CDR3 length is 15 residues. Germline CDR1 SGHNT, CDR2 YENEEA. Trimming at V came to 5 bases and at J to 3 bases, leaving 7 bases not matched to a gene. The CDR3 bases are TGTGCCAGCAGCCCAGGACAGGGTAGGACAGATACGCAGTATTTT. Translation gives CASSPGQGRTDTQYF.